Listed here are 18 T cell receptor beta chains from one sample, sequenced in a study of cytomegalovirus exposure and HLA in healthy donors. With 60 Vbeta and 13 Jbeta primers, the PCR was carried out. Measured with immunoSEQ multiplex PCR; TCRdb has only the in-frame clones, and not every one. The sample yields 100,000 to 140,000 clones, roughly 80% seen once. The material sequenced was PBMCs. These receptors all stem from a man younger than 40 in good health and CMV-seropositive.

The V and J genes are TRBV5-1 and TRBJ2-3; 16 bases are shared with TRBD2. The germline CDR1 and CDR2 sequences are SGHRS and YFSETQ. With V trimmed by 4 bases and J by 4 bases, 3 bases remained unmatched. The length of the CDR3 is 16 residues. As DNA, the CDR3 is TGCGCCAGCAGCCCAGGGACTAGCGGGGGGGCAGATACGCAGTATTTT. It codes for CASSPGTSGGADTQYF.

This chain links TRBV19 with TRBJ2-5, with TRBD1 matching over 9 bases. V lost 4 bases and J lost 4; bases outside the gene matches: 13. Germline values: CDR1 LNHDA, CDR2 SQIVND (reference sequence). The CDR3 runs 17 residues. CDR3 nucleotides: TGTGCCAGTAGTACCACGGGACGGACAGGGGAAAGAGAGACCCAGTACTTC. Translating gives CASSTTGRTGERETQYF.

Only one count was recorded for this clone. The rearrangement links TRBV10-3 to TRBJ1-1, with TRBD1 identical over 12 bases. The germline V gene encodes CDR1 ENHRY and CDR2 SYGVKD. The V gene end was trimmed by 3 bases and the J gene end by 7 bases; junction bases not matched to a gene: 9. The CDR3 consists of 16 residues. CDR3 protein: CAISDRDRGRPLEAFF. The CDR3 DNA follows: TGTGCCATCAGTGACCGGGACAGGGGGCGACCCCTTGAAGCTTTCTTT.

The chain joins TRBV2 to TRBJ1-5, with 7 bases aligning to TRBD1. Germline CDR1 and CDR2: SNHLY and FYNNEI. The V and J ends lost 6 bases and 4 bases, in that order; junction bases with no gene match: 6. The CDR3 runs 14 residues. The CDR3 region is CASRRDRRNQPQHF. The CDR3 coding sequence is TGTGCCAGCAGGAGGGACAGACGAAATCAGCCCCAGCATTTT.

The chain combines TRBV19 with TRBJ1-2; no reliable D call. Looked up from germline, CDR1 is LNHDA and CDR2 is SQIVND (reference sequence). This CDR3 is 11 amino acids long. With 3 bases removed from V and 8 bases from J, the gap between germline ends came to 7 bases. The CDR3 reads CASSIHSGYTF. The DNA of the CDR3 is TGTGCCAGTAGTATCCACAGCGGCTACACCTTC.

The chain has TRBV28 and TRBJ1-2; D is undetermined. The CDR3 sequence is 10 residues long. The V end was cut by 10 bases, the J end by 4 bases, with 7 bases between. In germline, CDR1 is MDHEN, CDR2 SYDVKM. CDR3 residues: CAISRYGYTF. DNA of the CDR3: TGTGCCATTTCCCGCTATGGCTACACCTTC.

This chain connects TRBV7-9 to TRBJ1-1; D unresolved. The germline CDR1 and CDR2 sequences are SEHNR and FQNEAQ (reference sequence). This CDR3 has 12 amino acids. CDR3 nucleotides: TGTTCCATTGCTTCTGGAGTCACTGAAGCTTTCTTT. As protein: CSIASGVTEAFF.

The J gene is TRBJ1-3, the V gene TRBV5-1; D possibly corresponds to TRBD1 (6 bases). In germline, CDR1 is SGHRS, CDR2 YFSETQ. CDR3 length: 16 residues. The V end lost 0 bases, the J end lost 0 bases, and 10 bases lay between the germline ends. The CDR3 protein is CASSLAQGTSGNTIYF. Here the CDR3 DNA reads TGCGCCAGCAGCTTGGCCCAGGGGACCTCTGGAAACACCATATATTTT.

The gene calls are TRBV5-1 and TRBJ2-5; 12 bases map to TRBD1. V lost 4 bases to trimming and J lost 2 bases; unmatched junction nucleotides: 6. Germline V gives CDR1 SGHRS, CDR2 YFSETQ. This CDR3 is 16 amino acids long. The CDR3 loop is CASSLGQGAVQETQYF. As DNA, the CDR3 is TGCGCCAGCAGCCTGGGACAGGGGGCAGTTCAAGAGACCCAGTACTTC.

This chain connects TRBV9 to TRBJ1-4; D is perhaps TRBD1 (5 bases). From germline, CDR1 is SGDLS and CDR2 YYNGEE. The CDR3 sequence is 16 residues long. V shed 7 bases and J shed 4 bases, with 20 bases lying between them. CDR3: CASALGAGYDNEKLFF. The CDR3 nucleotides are TGTGCCAGCGCCCTTGGGGCGGGATATGATAATGAAAAACTGTTTTTT.

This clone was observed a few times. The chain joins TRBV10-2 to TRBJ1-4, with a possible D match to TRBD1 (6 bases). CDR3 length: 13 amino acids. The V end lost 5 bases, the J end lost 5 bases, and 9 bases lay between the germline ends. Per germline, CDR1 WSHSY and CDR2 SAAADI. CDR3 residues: CASSIGGNEKLFF. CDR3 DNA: TGCGCCAGCAGTATAGGGGGAAATGAAAAACTGTTTTTT.

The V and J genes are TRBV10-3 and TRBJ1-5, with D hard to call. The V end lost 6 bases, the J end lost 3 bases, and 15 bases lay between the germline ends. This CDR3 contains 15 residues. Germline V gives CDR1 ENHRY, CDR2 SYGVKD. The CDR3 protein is CAIRAGRALNQPQHF. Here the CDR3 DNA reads TGTGCCATCAGGGCTGGGCGCGCTCTCAATCAGCCCCAGCATTTT.

CDR3 protein: CASSSTDTQYF. DNA for the CDR3: TGTGCCAGCAGTTCGACAGATACGCAGTATTTT. This sequence joins TRBV2 and TRBJ2-3, with D unresolved. This CDR3 has 11 amino acids. Germline V gene data show CDR1 as SNHLY and CDR2 as FYNNEI. V was clipped by 5 bases and J by 3 bases, with 3 bases between them.

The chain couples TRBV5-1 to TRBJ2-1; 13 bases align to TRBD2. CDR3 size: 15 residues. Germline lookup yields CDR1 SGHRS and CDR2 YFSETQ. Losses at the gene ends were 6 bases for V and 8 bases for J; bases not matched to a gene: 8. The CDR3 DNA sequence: TGCGCCAGCACCTCACTAGCGGGGGGGCACGATGAGCAGTTCTTC. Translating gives CASTSLAGGHDEQFF.

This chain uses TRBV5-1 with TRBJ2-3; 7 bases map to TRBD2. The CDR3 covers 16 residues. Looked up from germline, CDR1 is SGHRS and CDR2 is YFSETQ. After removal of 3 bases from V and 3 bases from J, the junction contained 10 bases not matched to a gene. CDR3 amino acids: CASSSGGAGVTDTQYF. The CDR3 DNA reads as TGCGCCAGCAGCTCAGGCGGGGCGGGGGTAACAGATACGCAGTATTTT.

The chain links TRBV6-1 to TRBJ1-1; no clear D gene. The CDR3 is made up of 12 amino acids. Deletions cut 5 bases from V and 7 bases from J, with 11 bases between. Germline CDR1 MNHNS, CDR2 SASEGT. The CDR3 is CASSRQESEAFF. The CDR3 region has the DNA TGTGCCAGCAGTCGCCAGGAAAGTGAAGCTTTCTTT.

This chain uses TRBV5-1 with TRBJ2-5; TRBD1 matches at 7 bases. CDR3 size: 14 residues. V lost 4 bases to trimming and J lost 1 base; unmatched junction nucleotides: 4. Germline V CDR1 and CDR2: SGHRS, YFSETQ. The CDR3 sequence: CASSGQEIQETQYF. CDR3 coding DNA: TGCGCCAGCAGCGGACAGGAGATCCAAGAGACCCAGTACTTC.

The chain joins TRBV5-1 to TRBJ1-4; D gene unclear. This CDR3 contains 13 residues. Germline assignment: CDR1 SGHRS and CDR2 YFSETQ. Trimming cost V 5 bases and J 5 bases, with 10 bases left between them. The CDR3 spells CASSRDANEKLFF. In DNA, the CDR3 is TGCGCCAGCAGTCGGGATGCAAATGAAAAACTGTTTTTT.